The clone carrying this T cell receptor beta chain occurred once. The data were obtained in a study of blood T cell repertoires in COVID-19. Study details: Both acute and convalescent COVID-19 samples were obtained from the United States, Italy and Spain. From T cells, B-cell-depleted T cells, or PBMCs came the material, which was cDNA or gDNA.

The germline V gene encodes CDR1 MGHRA and CDR2 YSYEKL. The V and J ends lost 0 bases and 3 bases respectively, with 17 bases between them. There are 17 residues in the CDR3. The assay was immunoSEQ multiplex PCR, and TCRdb's table has in-frame clones only and misses some. The data hold around 200,000 clones, with approximately 83% observed a single time. This chain uses TRBV4-1 with TRBJ1-2; D is undetermined. This clonotype originated in a woman aged 40 to 49 with COVID-19, enrolled during active disease. Sequencing was done on a sample of peripheral blood. DNA of the CDR3: TGCGCCAGCAGCCAAGATACTTATCGGAGGGTACACTATGGCTACACCTTC. Translated: CASSQDTYRRVHYGYTF.